These T cell receptor beta chains were read from a single sample in a study of Graves' ophthalmopathy and Graves' hyperthyroidism. TCRdb analysed the multiplex PCR reads with MiXCR anew, one entry per CDR3 protein. The sample lists hundreds of thousands of distinct CDR3 sequences, more than 40% seen once, with 3.3% in the top ten. Sequencing used peripheral blood. These receptors all come from an adult man with Graves' ophthalmopathy. Both conserved end residues are part of each CDR3.

cdr3_length: 14; j_call: TRBJ1-1; v_call: TRBV10-3; cdr3_aa: CAIGDDRTSTEAFF
cdr3_length: 15; j_call: TRBJ2-7; v_call: TRBV9; cdr3_aa: CASSVGRVGLYEQYF
cdr3_length: 13; j_call: TRBJ1-1; v_call: TRBV30; cdr3_aa: CAWSVQADTEAFF
cdr3_length: 15; j_call: TRBJ2-2; v_call: TRBV7-6; cdr3_aa: CASSQGQGNTGELFF
cdr3_length: 12; j_call: TRBJ2-5; v_call: TRBV11-3; cdr3_aa: CASSLGPKTQYF
cdr3_length: 14; j_call: TRBJ2-5; v_call: TRBV12-3/TRBV12-4; cdr3_aa: CASSNKRGEETQYF
cdr3_length: 13; j_call: TRBJ1-1; v_call: TRBV11-2; cdr3_aa: CASSRLPDTEAFF
cdr3_length: 15; j_call: TRBJ2-7; v_call: TRBV7-9; cdr3_aa: CASSLSSRVTYEQYF
cdr3_length: 15; j_call: TRBJ2-7; v_call: TRBV7-6; cdr3_aa: CASSLAGGSAYEQYF
cdr3_length: 15; j_call: TRBJ2-5; v_call: TRBV7-9; cdr3_aa: CASSFLERSQETQYF
cdr3_length: 15; j_call: TRBJ2-5; v_call: TRBV12-3/TRBV12-4; cdr3_aa: CASSITGGNQETQYF
cdr3_length: 14; j_call: TRBJ1-5; v_call: TRBV12-3/TRBV12-4; cdr3_aa: CASSPGQMNQPQHF
cdr3_length: 14; j_call: TRBJ1-5; v_call: TRBV5-1; cdr3_aa: CASSPGQGVGPQHF
cdr3_length: 11; j_call: TRBJ1-1; v_call: TRBV7-9; cdr3_aa: CASIRSTEAFF
cdr3_length: 10; j_call: TRBJ1-1; v_call: TRBV29-1; cdr3_aa: CSVEEAMAFF